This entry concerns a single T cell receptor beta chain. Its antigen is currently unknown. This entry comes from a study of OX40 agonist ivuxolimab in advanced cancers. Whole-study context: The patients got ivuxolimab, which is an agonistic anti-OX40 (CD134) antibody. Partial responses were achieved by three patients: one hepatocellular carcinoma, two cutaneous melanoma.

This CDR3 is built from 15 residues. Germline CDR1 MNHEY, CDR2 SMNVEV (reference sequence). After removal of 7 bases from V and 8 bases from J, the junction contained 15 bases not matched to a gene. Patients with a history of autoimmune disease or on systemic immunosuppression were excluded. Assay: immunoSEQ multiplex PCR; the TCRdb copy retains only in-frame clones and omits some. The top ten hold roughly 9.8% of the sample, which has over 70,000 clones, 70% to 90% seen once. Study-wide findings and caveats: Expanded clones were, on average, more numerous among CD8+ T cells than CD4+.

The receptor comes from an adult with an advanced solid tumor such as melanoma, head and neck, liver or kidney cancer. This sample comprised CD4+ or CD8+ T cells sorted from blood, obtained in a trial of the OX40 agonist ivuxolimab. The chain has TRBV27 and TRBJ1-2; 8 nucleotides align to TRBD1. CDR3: CASKSGQEVLQGYTF. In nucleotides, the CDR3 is TGTGCCAGCAAGTCGGGACAGGAAGTCTTGCAGGGCTACACCTTC.